The 28 T cell receptor beta chains below come from one sample, sequenced in a study of TIL therapy for anti-PD-1-resistant metastatic lung cancer. Time point of the sample: pre-treatment sample, taken before nivolumab and TIL therapy. The immunoSEQ assay was v3. Profiling relied on immunoSEQ multiplex PCR, and the TCRdb table lists in-frame clones only, not all of them. The data contain around 20,000 clones, over 70% of them singletons. The material sequenced was blood, taken at baseline. Every receptor here comes from a person between 25 and 80 years old with non-small cell lung cancer.

V gene TRBV5-5 combines with J gene TRBJ2-2; a weak D match, TRBD1 (6 bases). The CDR3 extends over 15 amino acids. Germline-derived CDR1 and CDR2 are SGHKS and YYEKEE (reference sequence). With 3 bases removed from V and 0 bases from J, the gap between germline ends came to 9 bases. CDR3 sequence (DNA): TGTGCCAGCAGCTACAGGGTTACGAACACCGGGGAGCTGTTTTTT. Amino acid sequence: CASSYRVTNTGELFF.

This clone was detected a few times. The rearrangement joins TRBV28 to TRBJ2-7; D gene uncertain. V was shortened by 6 bases and J by 3 bases, with 15 bases between the two germline ends. CDR1 MDHEN and CDR2 SYDVKM come from the germline V gene. The CDR3 covers 14 residues. The CDR3 region has the DNA TGTGCCAGCAGGGATGGGCCGGTTTTCTACGAGCAGTACTTC. Its protein product is CASRDGPVFYEQYF. The full variable domain, with the rest looked up from reference TRBV28 and TRBJ2-7, is DVKVTQSSRYLVKRTGEKVFLECVQDMDHENMFWYRQDPGLGLRLIYFSYDVKMKEKGDIPEGYSVSREKKERFSLILESASTNQTSMYLCASRDGPVFYEQYFGPGTRLTVT.

The CDR3 DNA is TGTGCCAGCAGCTCAGACGGACTTGGCGAGCAGTACTTC. It is translated as CASSSDGLGEQYF. The chain couples TRBV7-3 to TRBJ2-7, with D tentatively TRBD2 (5 bases). The CDR3 sequence is 13 residues long. The germline V gene has CDR1 SGHTA and CDR2 FQGTGA. V was cut by 4 bases and J by 6 bases, with 13 bases left in between.

The CDR3 nucleotides read TGTGCCAGCACTCTCTCAGGGGGGGCGAGTGAAAAACTGTTTTTT. This sequence encodes CASTLSGGASEKLFF. The rearrangement links TRBV6-5 to TRBJ1-4, with 7 bases lining up with TRBD1. The CDR3 has 15 residues. V lost 7 bases, J lost 7 bases, and 12 bases stayed unmatched. Per germline, CDR1 MNHEY and CDR2 SVGAGI.

This chain links TRBV7-9 with TRBJ1-5; weak D call: TRBD1 (6 bases). Trimming pared 5 bases from V and 2 bases from J, leaving 10 bases between. The CDR3 runs 14 residues. The V gene's germline CDR1 is SEHNR and CDR2 FQNEAQ (reference sequence). The CDR3 region has the DNA TGTGCCAGCAGCCCTGGGGGCGGCAATCAGCCCCAGCATTTT. Protein sequence: CASSPGGGNQPQHF.

Details on this clone: The junction departs from the called germline gene at one end, perhaps through a read error. The chain is built from TRBV19 and TRBJ1-3; D not certain. The CDR3 contains 12 residues. CDR1 LNHDA and CDR2 SQIVND come from the germline V gene (reference sequence). CDR3 region: CASSIIGNTTYF. Written as DNA, the CDR3 is TGTGCCAGTAGTATTATCGGAAACACCACATATTTT.

The genes are TRBV9 and TRBJ1-1, with D tentatively TRBD1 (6 bases). Trimming pared 3 bases from V and 4 bases from J, leaving 22 bases between. The CDR3 is 17 amino acids. The V gene's germline CDR1 is SGDLS and CDR2 YYNGEE. The chain's CDR3 is CASSGPIRGEDGTEAFF. Written as DNA, the CDR3 is TGTGCCAGCAGCGGACCGATTAGGGGGGAGGATGGCACTGAAGCTTTCTTT. The entire variable domain, with the rest obtained from reference TRBV9 and TRBJ1-1, is as follows: DSGVTQTPKHLITATGQRVTLRCSPRSGDLSVYWYQQSLDQGLQFLIQYYNGEERAKGNILERFSAQQFPDLHSELNLSSLELGDSALYFCASSGPIRGEDGTEAFFGQGTRLTVV.

V is TRBV19 and J is TRBJ2-2, with 9 bases fitting TRBD2. Germline CDR1 reads LNHDA; CDR2 reads SQIVND (reference sequence). The length of the CDR3 is 15 residues. After removal of 5 bases from V and 1 base from J, the junction contained 2 bases not matched to a gene. CDR3 loop: CASSLLAGNTGELFF. The CDR3 nucleotides read TGTGCCAGTAGTCTACTAGCGGGGAACACCGGGGAGCTGTTTTTT.

The chain couples TRBV15 to TRBJ2-7, with 11 bases that match TRBD1. Germline CDR1 and CDR2: LNHNV and YYDKDF (reference sequence). The CDR3 has 16 residues. After removal of 5 bases from V and 6 bases from J, the junction contained 12 bases not matched to a gene. CDR3: CATSLRTGTGGSEQYF. In nucleotides, the CDR3 is TGTGCCACCAGCCTACGAACCGGGACAGGGGGATCCGAGCAGTACTTC.

V is TRBV29-1 and J is TRBJ2-2; D gene ambiguous. Germline values: CDR1 SQVTM, CDR2 ANQGSEA. The V end was cut by 7 bases, the J end by 1 base, with 7 bases between. The CDR3 contains 12 residues. For the CDR3, the DNA is TGCAGCGGTGGAGTGAACACCGGGGAGCTGTTTTTT. Its protein is CSGGVNTGELFF.

The chain is built from TRBV30 and TRBJ1-6; D ambiguous. With 3 bases removed from V and 7 bases from J, the gap between germline ends came to 13 bases. The CDR3 runs 14 residues. Germline V gives CDR1 GTSNPN, CDR2 SVGIG (reference sequence). CDR3 bases: TGTGCCTGGAGGGAGGGCCTCGCCAATTCACCCCTCCACTTT. Translation gives CAWREGLANSPLHF.

This chain connects TRBV6-1 to TRBJ1-2; a possible D gene is TRBD1 (5 bases). The germline V and J ends were trimmed by 5 bases and 7 bases, with 8 bases remaining between them. The CDR3 extends over 11 amino acids. Germline CDR1 reads MNHNS; CDR2 reads SASEGT. The DNA of the CDR3 is TGTGCCAGCAGTCGGGACTTTGGCTACACCTTC. Translation gives CASSRDFGYTF.

V is TRBV2 and J is TRBJ2-5; D gene ambiguous. Germline CDR1 SNHLY, CDR2 FYNNEI. This CDR3 is built from 14 residues. V lost 5 bases to trimming and J lost 9 bases, with 19 bases between them. The CDR3 DNA follows: TGTGCCAGCAGTCGCACCGGGCCCCCTGGGCCCCAGTACTTC. It is translated as CASSRTGPPGPQYF. Supplemented by reference TRBV2 and TRBJ2-5, the full variable domain reads EPEVTQTPSHQVTQMGQEVILRCVPISNHLYFYWYRQILGQKVEFLVSFYNNEISEKSEIFDDQFSVERPDGSNFTLKIRSTKLEDSAMYFCASSRTGPPGPQYFGPGTRLLVL.

This chain connects TRBV6-5 to TRBJ1-5, with 8 bases lining up with TRBD1. Germline assignment: CDR1 MNHEY and CDR2 SVGAGI. CDR3 length: 14 amino acids. V lost 6 bases, J lost 3 bases, and 4 bases stayed unmatched. For the CDR3, the DNA is TGTGCCAGCAGAGGACAGGGCCCCAATCAGCCCCAGCATTTT. It yields the protein CASRGQGPNQPQHF.

V is TRBV28 and J is TRBJ1-1; the D gene is possibly TRBD1 (5 bases). The CDR3 length is 15 residues. The V end lost 2 bases, the J end lost 2 bases, and 12 bases lay between the germline ends. Germline V lookup: CDR1 MDHEN, CDR2 SYDVKM. CDR3 sequence: CASSLIQVLNTEAFF. The CDR3 DNA sequence: TGTGCCAGCAGTTTAATACAGGTCCTAAACACTGAAGCTTTCTTT. Combining the CDR3 with reference TRBV28 and TRBJ1-1 gives the whole variable domain DVKVTQSSRYLVKRTGEKVFLECVQDMDHENMFWYRQDPGLGLRLIYFSYDVKMKEKGDIPEGYSVSREKKERFSLILESASTNQTSMYLCASSLIQVLNTEAFFGQGTRLTVV.

The CDR3 nucleotides read TGTGCCAGCAGTTACGGAGCAACTAATGAAAAACTGTTTTTT. Amino acid sequence: CASSYGATNEKLFF. The rearrangement joins TRBV6-6 to TRBJ1-4; D is undetermined. This CDR3 has 14 residues. Per germline, CDR1 MNHNY and CDR2 SVGAGI (reference sequence). The ends were cut back, 2 bases at V and 0 bases at J, with 4 bases in the middle.

CDR3 protein: CASSLLASSTDTQYF. The DNA of the CDR3 is TGTGCCAGCAGCTTATTAGCTTCTAGCACAGATACGCAGTATTTT. The rearrangement uses TRBV11-1 and TRBJ2-3; D is undetermined. The CDR3 is 15 amino acids. V was pared by 2 bases and J by 0 bases, with 9 bases between. Germline loops: CDR1 SGHAT, CDR2 FQDESV (reference sequence).

This clone has a handful of counts. The chain has TRBV4-1 and TRBJ2-3, with 12 positions matching TRBD2. CDR1 is MGHRA and CDR2 is YSYEKL in the germline V gene. The trim removed 4 bases at V and 5 bases at J, leaving 10 bases unmatched. CDR3 length: 17 residues. The CDR3 DNA reads TGCGCCAGCAGCCGAGGTTCTAGCGGGGGGGCAGTAGATACGCAGTATTTT. It codes for CASSRGSSGGAVDTQYF.

The J gene is TRBJ1-1, the V gene TRBV18; D remains unclear. The CDR3 runs 12 residues. CDR1 is KGHSH and CDR2 is LQKENI in the germline V gene. V lost 4 bases and J lost 6, with 9 bases in between. CDR3 region: CASSLRQAEAFF. The DNA for the CDR3 is TGTGCCAGCTCACTACGACAAGCTGAAGCTTTCTTT.

The chain combines TRBV9 with TRBJ1-4, with 8 bases aligning to TRBD1. CDR1 is SGDLS, CDR2 YYNGEE, per germline. This CDR3 spans 15 amino acids. J lost 5 bases, V lost 1 base, and 4 bases had no gene match. The CDR3 bases are TGTGCCAGCAGCGTAAGGACAGGGCGGAATGAAAAACTGTTTTTT. This gives the protein CASSVRTGRNEKLFF. Full variable domain (missing parts from reference TRBV9 and TRBJ1-4): DSGVTQTPKHLITATGQRVTLRCSPRSGDLSVYWYQQSLDQGLQFLIQYYNGEERAKGNILERFSAQQFPDLHSELNLSSLELGDSALYFCASSVRTGRNEKLFFGSGTQLSVL.

This clone was seen only once. Here the CDR3 reads CASSVDRANYGYTF. DNA for the CDR3: TGTGCCAGCAGCGTTGACAGGGCTAACTATGGCTACACCTTC. This chain connects TRBV7-2 to TRBJ1-2, with TRBD1 matching 7 bases. V lost 5 bases and J lost 0; bases outside the gene matches: 3. The CDR3 has 14 residues. The V gene's germline CDR1 is SGHTA and CDR2 FQGNSA.

The gene calls are TRBV10-2 and TRBJ2-2; TRBD2 matches 7 bases. The CDR3 consists of 16 residues. Germline V lookup: CDR1 WSHSY, CDR2 SAAADI. Trimming took 1 base from V and 0 from J; bases not matched to a gene: 2. The CDR3, as DNA: TGCGCCAGCAGTGAGTTGGGAGGGGCGAACACCGGGGAGCTGTTTTTT. Its translation: CASSELGGANTGELFF.

The CDR3 DNA reads TGTGCCAGTAGCCTCATCCTAGGAAACACCATATATTTT. It codes for CASSLILGNTIYF. The chain couples TRBV19 to TRBJ1-3; D call uncertain. The ends were cut back, 6 bases at V and 4 bases at J, with 10 bases in the middle. CDR3 length: 13 amino acids. Germline V gene data show CDR1 as LNHDA and CDR2 as SQIVND (reference sequence).

The genes are TRBV5-4 and TRBJ2-3; TRBD1 matches at 11 bases. The CDR3 is 15 residues long. Germline lookup yields CDR1 SGHNT and CDR2 YYREEE (reference sequence). V shed 4 bases and J 5 bases; nucleotides not matched to a gene: 6. The CDR3 loop reads CASSGQGAGEDTQYF. Written as DNA, the CDR3 is TGTGCCAGCAGCGGACAGGGGGCGGGAGAAGATACGCAGTATTTT.

This chain connects TRBV6-6 to TRBJ2-2; 8 bases are a match to TRBD2. Germline CDR1 reads MNHNY; CDR2 reads SVGAGI (reference sequence). The CDR3 spans 16 residues. V was clipped by 6 bases and J by 4 bases; unmatched bases: 10. In nucleotides, the CDR3 is TGTGCCAGCAGATCACTCCTAGCGGGTCTCACCGGGGAGCTGTTTTTT. It is translated as CASRSLLAGLTGELFF.

There are a few counts of this clone. The genes are TRBV6-1 and TRBJ2-7; TRBD2 is a possible D gene (6 bases). Trimming cost V 4 bases and J 3 bases, with 13 bases left between them. Germline assignment: CDR1 MNHNS and CDR2 SASEGT. The CDR3 is 14 amino acids. Written as DNA, the CDR3 is TGTGCCAGCAGTGGGGACTCCCGGGGCTACGAGCAGTACTTC. Its protein is CASSGDSRGYEQYF.

CDR3 sequence: CASSEPGQGALFDEQYF. The CDR3 DNA is TGTGCCAGCAGTGAGCCGGGACAGGGGGCCTTGTTCGACGAGCAGTACTTC. J is TRBJ2-7 and V is TRBV6-1; TRBD1 matches 12 bases. The CDR3 has 17 amino acids. Per the germline V gene, CDR1 is MNHNS and CDR2 is SASEGT. J gave up 5 bases and V 3 bases, and 11 bases lay outside the gene matches.

The chain carries TRBV4-1 and TRBJ1-1; no clear D gene. Trimming stripped 1 base from V and 5 bases from J, with 11 bases between. This CDR3 is 14 amino acids long. Germline V lookup: CDR1 MGHRA, CDR2 YSYEKL. CDR3 sequence: CASSQGLLGTEAFF. The CDR3 coding sequence is TGCGCCAGCAGCCAAGGACTCTTGGGGACTGAAGCTTTCTTT.